One and the same sample provided the 22 T cell receptor beta chains below, sequenced in a study of blood T cells in healthy people across ages. Sample-barcoded 5' priming and a J-beta primer mix drove a second PCR of roughly 7 to 11 cycles. TCRdb itself ran the 5' RACE reads through MiXCR, one entry per CDR3 protein. The sample consists of about 640,000 distinct CDR3 sequences, around 54% of them appearing once. The sample was blood. The receptor set was obtained from a man in his sixties in good health.

V and J are TRBV20-1 and TRBJ1-1, with 8 nucleotides matching TRBD1. Germline values: CDR1 DFQATT, CDR2 SNEGSKA (reference sequence). This CDR3 is built from 14 residues. The V and J ends lost 5 bases and 7 bases, in that order; junction bases with no gene match: 12. In DNA form, the CDR3 reads TGCAGTGCTCAAGGGACAGGCCCCCCATGTGAAGCTTTCTTT. It codes for CSAQGTGPPCEAFF.

This sequence joins TRBV28 and TRBJ1-5, with no clear D. CDR3 length: 14 residues. Between the trimmed V and J ends, which lost 6 bases and 6 bases, there was a span of 15 bases. Germline CDR1 MDHEN, CDR2 SYDVKM. The CDR3 region has the DNA TGTGCCAGCAGCTCGACACGTTCAGTTCAGCCCCAGCATTTT. Amino acids: CASSSTRSVQPQHF.

This clonotype was counted many times. The CDR3, as DNA: TGCAGCGTTGCCGGGAGGCCGGGATCCAAAAACATTCAGTACTTC. It encodes CSVAGRPGSKNIQYF. The rearrangement links TRBV29-1 to TRBJ2-4; 7 bases match TRBD2. Trimming at V came to 4 bases and at J to 2 bases, leaving 8 bases not matched to a gene. Germline V lookup: CDR1 SQVTM, CDR2 ANQGSEA. There are 15 residues in the CDR3.

This chain joins TRBV21-1 and TRBJ2-5; the tabulated D call, TRBD1, remains unverified against the DNA. TRBV21-1 is marked as a pseudogene. This CDR3 region has 15 residues. CDR3 DNA: TGTGCCAGCAGCCCTTGGGGGGGAACCCAAGAGACCCAGTACTTC. It translates to CASSPWGGTQETQYF.

The table lists this clonotype with many counts. The chain joins TRBV7-9 to TRBJ2-7, with a possible D match to TRBD1 (5 bases). Germline V gene lookup returns CDR1 SEHNR and CDR2 FQNEAQ (reference sequence). Trimming pared 1 base from V and 3 bases from J, leaving 10 bases between. The CDR3 covers 14 residues. CDR3 DNA: TGTGCCAGCAGCTTAGGTAGGGGCAGCTACGAGCAGTACTTC. This translates into CASSLGRGSYEQYF.

The chain joins TRBV7-2 to TRBJ2-3; 9 nucleotides line up with TRBD2. This CDR3 is built from 16 residues. The J segment lost 2 bases and the V segment lost 5 bases, leaving 8 bases of the junction unmatched. Looked up from germline, CDR1 is SGHTA and CDR2 is FQGNSA. The CDR3 DNA reads as TGTGCCAGCAGCCCCATAGCGGGGGCGATCACAGATACGCAGTATTTT. Translating it yields CASSPIAGAITDTQYF.

This clonotype was seen more than once but under ten times. J is TRBJ2-5 and V is TRBV7-9, with D unclear. CDR1 and CDR2 (germline): SEHNR, FQNEAQ (reference sequence). The CDR3 is 13 residues long. Between the trimmed V and J ends, which lost 5 bases and 2 bases, there was a span of 9 bases. The CDR3: CASSTRSQETQYF. The CDR3 DNA follows: TGTGCCAGCAGCACGCGTTCTCAAGAGACCCAGTACTTC.

This clonotype was recorded many times. The V call is TRBV29-1, the J call TRBJ2-1; D might be TRBD2 (5 bases). Per the germline V gene, CDR1 is SQVTM and CDR2 is ANQGSEA. Deletions cut 4 bases from V and 9 bases from J, with 10 bases between. This CDR3 is built from 11 residues. In DNA form, the CDR3 reads TGCAGCGTTGGTCCGGGAAGTGAGCAGTTCTTC. It codes for CSVGPGSEQFF.

The gene calls are TRBV20-1 and TRBJ2-7; 7 bases agree with TRBD1. The ends lost 4 bases at V and 4 bases at J; junction bases unmatched: 7. Germline loops: CDR1 DFQATT, CDR2 SNEGSKA (reference sequence). This CDR3 is built from 13 residues. In nucleotides, the CDR3 is TGCAGTGCTAACAAGGGACAGACGTACGAGCAGTACTTC. It is translated as CSANKGQTYEQYF.

The rearrangement joins TRBV10-2 to TRBJ2-4, with D perhaps TRBD1 or TRBD2 (5 bases each). V was clipped by 6 bases and J by 7 bases, with 16 bases between them. CDR3 length: 14 residues. Germline V gives CDR1 WSHSY, CDR2 SAAADI. CDR3 nucleotides: TGCGCCAGCAGCACTACCCGGGACGTTAACATTCAGTACTTC. Amino acids: CASSTTRDVNIQYF.

This rearrangement joins TRBV6-5 to TRBJ1-6; TRBD1 matches 7 bases. Per germline, CDR1 MNHEY and CDR2 SVGAGI. J was trimmed by 7 bases and V by 6 bases; bases with no gene match: 6. This CDR3 region has 14 residues. The CDR3 DNA follows: TGTGCCAGCAGGACAGGGTATCAGAATTCACCCCTCCACTTT. Amino acid sequence: CASRTGYQNSPLHF.

This chain joins TRBV29-1 and TRBJ2-3; 13 bases map to TRBD2. Per the germline V gene, CDR1 is SQVTM and CDR2 is ANQGSEA. The CDR3 length is 15 residues. Unmatched junction bases numbered 6, after V lost 5 bases and J lost 4 bases. The CDR3 spells CSVRTSGSWADTQYF. The CDR3 DNA is TGCAGCGTTCGGACTAGCGGGAGCTGGGCAGATACGCAGTATTTT.

This rearrangement joins TRBV5-1 to TRBJ2-6; no reliable D call. Germline CDR1 and CDR2: SGHRS and YFSETQ. The CDR3 contains 14 residues. The V gene lost 6 bases and the J gene lost 0 bases, with 7 bases spanning the gap. Written as DNA, the CDR3 is TGCGCCAGCACCTCGGCCTCTGGGGCCAACGTCCTGACTTTC. Translation gives CASTSASGANVLTF. Supplemented by reference TRBV5-1 and TRBJ2-6, the full variable domain reads KAGVTQTPRYLIKTRGQQVTLSCSPISGHRSVSWYQQTPGQGLQFLFEYFSETQRNKGNFPGRFSGRQFSNSRSEMNVSTLELGDSALYLCASTSASGANVLTFGAGSRLTVL.

The chain carries TRBV2 and TRBJ1-1, with no clear D. The V gene's germline CDR1 is SNHLY and CDR2 FYNNEI. The CDR3 contains 13 residues. Trimming took off 2 bases at V and 1 base at J, with 5 bases between the two ends. The CDR3 reads CASSEQPNTEAFF. The DNA of the CDR3 is TGTGCCAGCAGTGAACAGCCGAACACTGAAGCTTTCTTT.

The chain has TRBV7-2 and TRBJ2-4; unclear D gene. Matching the DNA end better, TRBJ2-5 makes the J call doubtful. Germline CDR1 is SGHTA and CDR2 is FQGNSA. The CDR3 contains 12 residues. The CDR3: CASSPIRETQYF. The DNA for the CDR3 is TGTGCCAGCAGCCCTATTCGGGAGACCCAGTACTTC.

The V and J genes are TRBV28 and TRBJ1-2; TRBD1 might be the D (6 bases). This CDR3 is 13 amino acids long. V lost 6 bases and J lost 2, with 10 bases in between. Germline V gene data show CDR1 as MDHEN and CDR2 as SYDVKM. CDR3 sequence (DNA): TGTGCCAGCAGACCCACAGGGAACTATGGCTACACCTTC. This gives the protein CASRPTGNYGYTF.

This chain connects TRBV12-5 to TRBJ2-7, with a tentative D call TRBD1 (6 bases). The V and J ends lost 0 bases and 5 bases respectively, with 17 bases between them. This CDR3 has 16 amino acids. Germline CDR1 and CDR2: LGHNT and FRNRAP. DNA for the CDR3: TGTGCTAGTGGTTTGGTACTGGGCAGGGGTAGCGACGAGCAGTACTTC. Its protein product is CASGLVLGRGSDEQYF.

The chain joins TRBV20-1 to TRBJ2-1; no firm D call. This CDR3 has 14 amino acids. Germline V gene data show CDR1 as DFQATT and CDR2 as SNEGSKA (reference sequence). V was trimmed by 6 bases and J by 2 bases, leaving 14 bases between them. Here the CDR3 DNA reads TGCAGTGCCCCGGACCTCCCCGCCTACAATGAGCAGTTCTTC. Translating it yields CSAPDLPAYNEQFF.

This clonotype appeared a single time. An end of the junction differs from the germline gene, which may be a read error. The rearrangement joins TRBV7-8 to TRBJ1-5; perhaps TRBD1 as D (5 bases). The CDR3 runs to 15 residues. Looked up from germline, CDR1 is SGHVS and CDR2 is FQNEAQ. CDR3 loop: CASRLGAISNQPQHF. The CDR3 DNA sequence: TGTGCCAGCAGATTAGGGGCAATTAGCAATCAGCCCCAGCATTTT.

The V call is TRBV7-9, the J call TRBJ2-7; no reliable D call. Germline loops: CDR1 SEHNR, CDR2 FQNEAQ (reference sequence). There are 12 residues in the CDR3. V lost 5 bases to trimming and J lost 4 bases, with 9 bases between them. The CDR3 here is CASSLGWYEQYF. In nucleotides, the CDR3 is TGTGCCAGCAGCCTAGGATGGTACGAGCAGTACTTC.

The rearrangement uses TRBV2 and TRBJ2-1; TRBD1 agrees at 7 bases. Germline CDR1 is SNHLY and CDR2 is FYNNEI. Germline trimming cut 11 bases from V and 2 bases from J; bases unmatched to any gene: 6. The CDR3 is 13 amino acids. The CDR3 coding sequence is TGTGCCGGAGCGACAGGGACCTACAATGAGCAGTTCTTC. It specifies CAGATGTYNEQFF.

The chain couples TRBV10-3 to TRBJ1-4; D is perhaps TRBD1 (5 bases). Looked up from germline, CDR1 is ENHRY and CDR2 is SYGVKD. The length of the CDR3 is 17 residues. Trimming shortened V by 0 bases and J by 4 bases, and 15 bases separated the two germline ends. CDR3 in amino acids: CAISESNRLGINEKLFF. CDR3 sequence (DNA): TGTGCCATCAGTGAGTCGAACAGGCTCGGGATTAATGAAAAACTGTTTTTT.